A selection of T cell receptor beta chains follows, all from one sample in a study of T-cell memory formation after mild COVID-19. TCRdb called the 5' RACE reads again in MiXCR, with one record for every CDR3 protein. The sample has a few hundred thousand distinct CDR3 sequences; roughly 25% are singletons. The sequenced sample consisted of PBMCs or a T cell subset sorted from them (not recorded which). The origin of the receptors is an adult woman who had mild COVID-19 (a few samples of this study predate the infection). Cell type and time point are not known. The CDR3 runs from the conserved cysteine through the conserved F or W. Fields, in order: clone size, V gene, D gene, CDR3 length, J gene, CDR3 protein, CDR3 DNA. D genes are given only for firm matches. Not all rows give a size; the values are once, few, many and, for expanded clones, a class.

.	TRBV7-2	.	15	TRBJ2-3	CASSFQLAVTDTQYF	TGTGCCAGCAGCTTCCAACTAGCTGTCACAGATACGCAGTATTTT
few	TRBV12-3/TRBV12-4	TRBD1	16	TRBJ2-7	CASSPQGTGRPYEQYF	TGTGCCAGCAGTCCTCAAGGGACAGGGAGACCCTACGAGCAGTACTTC
few	TRBV15	.	12	TRBJ2-7	CATAKKGYEQYF	TGTGCCACCGCGAAAAAAGGCTACGAGCAGTACTTC
few	TRBV7-6	TRBD2	19	TRBJ2-1	CASSPTVASGISAGNEQFF	TGTGCCAGCAGCCCGACAGTGGCTAGCGGGATCTCCGCTGGGAATGAGCAGTTCTTC
.	TRBV12-3/TRBV12-4	.	10	TRBJ2-1	CASSSVEQFF	TGTGCCAGCAGTTCAGTTGAGCAGTTCTTC
few	TRBV6-2/TRBV6-3	.	17	TRBJ2-1	CASSLFRQEPSYNEQFF	TGTGCCAGCAGTCTATTCAGACAGGAGCCCTCTTACAATGAGCAGTTCTTC
.	TRBV20-1	.	13	TRBJ2-7	CSASGSEPGGQYF	TGCAGTGCTAGTGGCTCGGAACCCGGGGGGCAGTACTTC
few	TRBV5-1	TRBD1	14	TRBJ1-6	CASRPDRGRSPLHF	TGCGCCAGCAGACCCGACAGGGGGAGATCACCCCTCCACTTT
.	TRBV25-1	TRBD1	14	TRBJ1-1	CASSEGGQVREAFF	TGTGCCAGCAGTGAAGGGGGACAGGTTCGTGAAGCTTTCTTT
many	TRBV7-6	.	17	TRBJ2-3	CASSSGARAQGTDTQYF	TGTGCCAGCAGTTCTGGAGCGCGGGCGCAAGGGACAGATACGCAGTATTTT
.	TRBV20-1	.	11	TRBJ1-1	CSARDGIEAFF	TGCAGTGCTAGAGATGGGATTGAAGCTTTCTTT
.	TRBV25-1	TRBD2	17	TRBJ2-3	CASSARTSGTSTDTQYF	TGTGCCAGCAGTGCCCGGACTAGCGGAACTAGCACAGATACGCAGTATTTT
.	TRBV5-5	.	13	TRBJ2-7	CASSRALTYEQYF	TGTGCCAGCAGCCGCGCCTTAACCTACGAGCAGTACTTC
.	TRBV9	TRBD2	16	TRBJ2-1	CASSVMGSGRANEQFF	TGTGCCAGCAGCGTTATGGGAAGCGGGAGGGCCAATGAGCAGTTCTTC
.	TRBV27	.	14	TRBJ2-5	CASRNAKGPETQYF	TGTGCCAGCAGAAACGCGAAGGGACCAGAGACCCAGTACTTC
few	TRBV5-1	TRBD2	14	TRBJ2-1	CASSVGTSGPEQFF	TGCGCCAGCAGCGTCGGGACTAGCGGGCCTGAGCAGTTCTTC
.	TRBV11-2	TRBD1	14	TRBJ2-7	CASSSIRGYSEQYF	TGTGCCAGCAGCTCAATCAGGGGGTACAGCGAGCAGTACTTC
.	TRBV7-3	TRBD2	17	TRBJ2-5	CASSLGGRAGGQETQYF	TGTGCCAGCAGCTTGGGGGGTAGAGCGGGAGGGCAAGAGACCCAGTACTTC
.	TRBV5-4	.	14	TRBJ2-7	CASSLFQRRDEQYF	TGTGCCAGCAGCTTGTTTCAACGGCGAGACGAGCAGTACTTC
.	TRBV3-1	.	14	TRBJ2-1	CASSHISANNEQFF	TGTGCCAGCAGCCACATCTCGGCAAACAATGAGCAGTTCTTC
many	TRBV2	.	12	TRBJ1-1	CASSVLFTEAFF	TGTGCCAGCTCGGTCTTGTTCACTGAAGCTTTCTTT
few	TRBV18	TRBD1	16	TRBJ1-2	CASSPELQGSNYGYTF	TGTGCCAGCTCACCTGAGTTACAGGGGTCGAACTATGGCTACACCTTC
.	TRBV20-1	TRBD2	17	TRBJ2-2	CSARLAGRRGSTGELFF	TGCAGTGCTCGACTAGCGGGGAGGAGAGGGAGCACCGGGGAGCTGTTTTTT
many	TRBV20-1	.	12	TRBJ2-2	CSARDRPGELFF	TGCAGTGCTAGAGATCGTCCCGGGGAGCTGTTTTTT
few	TRBV20-1	.	13	TRBJ2-7	CSAREGGSYEQYF	TGCAGTGCTAGAGAAGGGGGCTCCTACGAGCAGTACTTC
few	TRBV4-1	TRBD2	16	TRBJ2-3	CASSQESGGAAETQYF	TGCGCCAGCAGCCAAGAAAGCGGGGGGGCAGCCGAGACGCAGTATTTT
.	TRBV7-3	.	17	TRBJ2-7	CASSLYSIRGGGNEQYF	TGTGCCAGCAGCTTATACTCCATTCGGGGCGGGGGCAACGAGCAGTACTTC
.	TRBV3-1	.	15	TRBJ2-7	CASSQDFGGGNEQYF	TGTGCCAGCAGCCAAGATTTTGGGGGAGGCAACGAGCAGTACTTC
.	TRBV20-1	TRBD2	12	TRBJ2-1	CSWTSGYNEQFF	TGCAGCTGGACTAGCGGATACAATGAGCAGTTCTTC
.	TRBV14	TRBD1	14	TRBJ2-1	CASSYRTGMNEQFF	TGTGCCAGCAGCTATCGGACAGGGATGAATGAGCAGTTCTTC
.	TRBV11-2	TRBD2	17	TRBJ2-1	CASSLEALAGAYNEQFF	TGTGCCAGCAGCTTAGAGGCACTAGCGGGAGCCTACAATGAGCAGTTCTTC
few	TRBV12-3/TRBV12-4	TRBD1	14	TRBJ2-1	CASSQQGYYNEQFF	TGTGCCAGCAGTCAACAGGGGTATTACAATGAGCAGTTCTTC
few	TRBV5-5	.	16	TRBJ1-5	CASSPIVSNSNQPQHF	TGTGCCAGCAGCCCGATTGTCTCTAATAGCAATCAGCCCCAGCATTTT
few	TRBV7-8	.	18	TRBJ1-2	CASSLVGGLESLNYGYTF	TGTGCCAGCAGCTTAGTCGGGGGGCTAGAATCCTTGAACTATGGCTACACCTTC
many	TRBV12-3/TRBV12-4	TRBD1	14	TRBJ2-5	CASSLGQGRETQYF	TGTGCCAGCAGTTTAGGACAGGGGCGAGAGACCCAGTACTTC
few	TRBV7-2	.	15	TRBJ1-1	CASSLKGLTEPEAFF	TGTGCCAGCAGCTTAAAAGGGCTGACAGAGCCTGAAGCTTTCTTT
few	TRBV4-3	.	15	TRBJ1-1	CASTRGTGLNTEAFF	TGCGCCAGCACCCGAGGCACAGGGCTGAACACTGAAGCTTTCTTT
.	TRBV7-2	TRBD2	17	TRBJ2-1	CASSVASSGRPQNEQFF	TGTGCCAGCAGCGTGGCCTCTAGCGGGAGGCCTCAAAATGAGCAGTTCTTC
.	TRBV4-3	TRBD1	14	TRBJ2-7	CASSQRDRDYEQYF	TGCGCCAGCAGCCAACGGGACAGGGATTACGAGCAGTACTTC
.	TRBV5-5	TRBD1	13	TRBJ1-4	CASSGQGWEKLFF	TGTGCCAGCAGCGGACAGGGTTGGGAAAAACTGTTTTTT
many	TRBV20-1	.	16	TRBJ1-5	CSAIWRPGYSNQPQHF	TGCAGTGCTATATGGCGGCCTGGATATAGCAATCAGCCCCAGCATTTT
few	TRBV6-1	TRBD2	19	TRBJ2-2	CATFNQRGVPFRDTGELFF	TGTGCCACCTTCAATCAGCGGGGGGTGCCTTTTCGGGACACCGGGGAGCTGTTTTTT
many	TRBV4-2	TRBD1	16	TRBJ2-1	CASSSQEGTGANEQFF	TGTGCCAGCAGCTCACAAGAGGGGACAGGGGCGAATGAGCAGTTCTTC
few	TRBV9	TRBD2	15	TRBJ2-3	CASSASGRAVDTQYF	TGTGCCAGCAGCGCTAGCGGGAGGGCCGTAGATACGCAGTATTTT